The 29 T cell receptor beta chains below come from one sample, sequenced in a study of Graves' ophthalmopathy and Graves' hyperthyroidism. RNA transcripts were the source from which TCR beta CDR3 regions were amplified. HTBI primers served in a first-round RT-PCR, which a second-round multiplex PCR followed. TCRdb recomputed calls from the multiplex PCR reads with MiXCR, one row per CDR3 protein. The sample consists of hundreds of thousands of distinct CDR3 sequences, more than 40% of them appearing once. The source material was peripheral blood. All receptors come from an adult man with Graves' ophthalmopathy.

This rearrangement joins TRBV7-3 to TRBJ1-1; D gene unclear. The CDR3 spans 16 residues. The V gene lost 4 bases and the J gene lost 1 base, with 16 bases spanning the gap. The germline CDR1 and CDR2 sequences are SGHTA and FQGTGA. This CDR3 reads CASSSYNLWANTEAFF. The CDR3, as DNA: TGTGCCAGCAGCTCCTACAACCTATGGGCGAACACTGAAGCTTTCTTT. The full variable domain, with the rest looked up from reference TRBV7-3 and TRBJ1-1, is GAGVSQTPSNKVTEKGKYVELRCDPISGHTALYWYRQSLGQGPEFLIYFQGTGAADDSGLPNDRFFAVRPEGSVSTLKIQRTERGDSAVYLCASSSYNLWANTEAFFGQGTRLTVV.

The sample holds a few counts of this clonotype. V is TRBV7-2 and J is TRBJ1-1; a weak D match, TRBD1 (5 bases). CDR1 is SGHTA, CDR2 FQGNSA, per germline. The CDR3 loop spans 17 amino acids. The ends were cut back, 3 bases at V and 1 base at J, with 18 bases in the middle. The CDR3 spells CASSFSPVAGQNTEAFF. The CDR3 coding sequence is TGTGCCAGCAGCTTTTCCCCCGTGGCTGGACAGAACACTGAAGCTTTCTTT.

This clonotype was detected only once. Given a much more abundant clone one base away, this may be a read error. The CDR3 coding sequence is TGTGCCAGCAGCCCCCAGGGGGTTCAAGAGGCCCAGTACTTC. Translating it yields CASSPQGVQEAQYF. The V and J genes are TRBV7-3 and TRBJ2-5, with TRBD1 matching over 7 bases. The germline V gene has CDR1 SGHTA and CDR2 FQGTGA. CDR3 size: 14 residues.

This clonotype showed up just a few times. The V and J genes are TRBV2 and TRBJ1-5; D is perhaps TRBD1 (5 bases). In germline, CDR1 is SNHLY, CDR2 FYNNEI. This CDR3 region has 18 residues. The V end was cut by 0 bases, the J end by 4 bases, with 19 bases between. CDR3 nucleotide sequence: TGTGCCAGCAGTGAAGCGGATGGGACGGGAGTGGGAAATCAGCCCCAGCATTTT. Amino acids: CASSEADGTGVGNQPQHF.

V usage is TRBV15 and J usage is TRBJ1-5; TRBD1 aligns across 7 bases. Germline-derived CDR1 and CDR2 are LNHNV and YYDKDF (reference sequence). This CDR3 contains 14 residues. V was pared by 3 bases and J by 9 bases, with 8 bases of the junction left unmatched. CDR3 DNA: TGTGCCACCAGCAGCAGCACAGGGGATCGGCCCCAGCATTTT. It translates to CATSSSTGDRPQHF.

The chain is built from TRBV12-3 or TRBV12-4 and TRBJ2-2; the D gene is possibly TRBD1 (5 bases). Deletions cut 6 bases from V and 7 bases from J, with 21 bases between. This CDR3 comprises 16 residues. This CDR3 is CASSPFEAGKVGELFF. In nucleotides, the CDR3 is TGTGCCAGCAGCCCGTTTGAGGCAGGGAAAGTCGGGGAGCTGTTTTTT.

This clonotype was recorded once. The chain employs TRBV11-1 and TRBJ2-3; perhaps TRBD2 as D (5 bases). The CDR3 covers 14 residues. CDR1 SGHAT and CDR2 FQDESV come from the germline V gene (reference sequence). Trimming shortened V by 7 bases and J by 2 bases, and 13 bases separated the two germline ends. As DNA, the CDR3 is TGTGCCAGCATCCTGGGGAGAGTCACAGATACGCAGTATTTT. It codes for CASILGRVTDTQYF. The variable domain in full, completed from reference TRBV11-1 and TRBJ2-3, reads EAEVAQSPRYKITEKSQAVAFWCDPISGHATLYWYRQILGQGPELLVQFQDESVVDDSQLPKDRFSAERLKGVDSTLKIQPAELGDSAMYLCASILGRVTDTQYFGPGTRLTVL.

Ten or more counts support this clonotype. The chain uses TRBV29-1 and TRBJ1-2; the match to TRBD1 covers 7 bases. This CDR3 contains 14 residues. The germline gives CDR1 SQVTM, CDR2 ANQGSEA. With 0 bases clipped from V and 7 bases from J, the junction kept 8 bases outside the gene matches. The CDR3 DNA reads TGCAGCGTTGAAGATCGGGGATACAGGGGTGGCTACACCTTC. This encodes CSVEDRGYRGGYTF. Drawing the rest from reference TRBV29-1 and TRBJ1-2, the complete variable domain is SAVISQKPSRDICQRGTSLTIQCQVDSQVTMMFWYRQQPGQSLTLIATANQGSEATYESGFVIDKFPISRPNLTFSTLTVSNMSPEDSSIYLCSVEDRGYRGGYTFGSGTRLTVV.

This clonotype was seen many times. V and J are TRBV7-2 and TRBJ2-2; D is unresolved. Germline CDR1 SGHTA, CDR2 FQGNSA. The germline V and J ends were trimmed by 5 bases and 1 base, with 8 bases remaining between them. The length of the CDR3 is 14 residues. The CDR3 coding sequence is TGTGCCAGCAGCACGGCACAGAACACCGGGGAGCTGTTTTTT. Translating gives CASSTAQNTGELFF. Looking up the rest from reference TRBV7-2 and TRBJ2-2 gives the full variable domain: GAGVSQSPSNKVTEKGKDVELRCDPISGHTALYWYRQSLGQGLEFLIYFQGNSAPDKSGLPSDRFSAERTGGSVSTLTIQRTQQEDSAVYLCASSTAQNTGELFFGEGSRLTVL.

This clonotype was recorded at least ten times. The CDR3 carries no conserved terminal phenylalanine or tryptophan, so it likely arises from a read error. This rearrangement joins TRBV15 to TRBJ1-2; D might be TRBD1 (6 bases). Germline values: CDR1 LNHNV, CDR2 YYDKDF (reference sequence). This CDR3 spans 13 amino acids. V lost 1 base and J lost 8, with 11 bases in between. In DNA, the CDR3 is TGTGCCACCAGCAGAGGGACCACAGGGGGCTACACCCTC. The encoded protein is CATSRGTTGGYTL.

In its sample, this clonotype was seen a few times. The rearrangement uses TRBV2 and TRBJ1-1, with D possibly being TRBD1 (6 bases). Germline CDR1 is SNHLY and CDR2 is FYNNEI. Trimming cost V 11 bases and J 1 base, with 14 bases left between them. CDR3 length equals 13 residues. CDR3 protein: CAWDRTENTEAFF. In nucleotides, the CDR3 is TGTGCCTGGGACCGGACAGAGAACACTGAAGCTTTCTTT.

This clonotype has at least ten counts. The gene calls are TRBV12-3 or TRBV12-4 and TRBJ2-7; 7 nucleotides line up with TRBD1. V shed 4 bases and J 7 bases; nucleotides not matched to a gene: 7. The CDR3 is 13 amino acids. The CDR3 here is CASSSRPTGEQYF. The CDR3 DNA follows: TGTGCCAGCAGTTCGAGACCGACAGGGGAGCAGTACTTC.

The rearrangement joins TRBV5-1 to TRBJ2-2; 8 positions match TRBD1. The CDR3 is made up of 17 amino acids. Germline CDR1 SGHRS, CDR2 YFSETQ. The V gene end was trimmed by 1 base and the J gene end by 3 bases; junction bases not matched to a gene: 8. The CDR3 DNA reads as TGCGCCAGCAGCTTGTGGACAGGGATGAGTGACACCGGGGAGCTGTTTTTT. Translation gives CASSLWTGMSDTGELFF. Looking up the rest from reference TRBV5-1 and TRBJ2-2 gives the full variable domain: KAGVTQTPRYLIKTRGQQVTLSCSPISGHRSVSWYQQTPGQGLQFLFEYFSETQRNKGNFPGRFSGRQFSNSRSEMNVSTLELGDSALYLCASSLWTGMSDTGELFFGEGSRLTVL.

In this sample, this clonotype turned up many times. This chain joins TRBV10-2 and TRBJ2-5, with D perhaps matching TRBD1 (6 bases). Trimming stripped 4 bases from V and 5 bases from J, with 14 bases between. The CDR3 is 14 amino acids. Germline V gene lookup returns CDR1 WSHSY and CDR2 SAAADI. CDR3 residues: CASSGTGHSETQYF. CDR3 bases: TGCGCCAGCAGTGGAACGGGACACTCGGAGACCCAGTACTTC.

As for this clonotype: This may arise from a read error, as a much more abundant clone is one base away. The chain combines TRBV2 with TRBJ1-1, with D perhaps matching TRBD1 (5 bases). CDR3 size: 13 residues. Germline CDR1 and CDR2: SNHLY and FYNNEI. Trimming shortened V by 7 bases and J by 2 bases, and 11 bases separated the two germline ends. Here the CDR3 reads CASNLRDNTEAFF. The DNA for the CDR3 is TGTGCCAGCAACCTCCGGGACAACACTGAAGCTTTCTTT.

This clonotype was seen many times. The chain carries TRBV7-9 and TRBJ1-5; TRBD1 agrees at 8 bases. The CDR3 is 14 residues long. Losses at the gene ends were 5 bases for V and 6 bases for J; bases not matched to a gene: 6. Germline CDR1 reads SEHNR; CDR2 reads FQNEAQ (reference sequence). CDR3 sequence: CASSPQGVTQPQHF. For the CDR3, the DNA is TGTGCCAGCAGCCCACAGGGGGTCACTCAGCCCCAGCATTTT.

The V gene is TRBV29-1, the J gene TRBJ1-2; D gene uncertain. The CDR3 is 12 residues long. Trimming stripped 7 bases from V and 9 bases from J, with 18 bases between. Germline V gene sequence: CDR1 SQVTM, CDR2 ANQGSEA. The CDR3 here is CSDTDSRVSYTF. In nucleotides, the CDR3 is TGCAGCGATACGGACTCTAGAGTTAGCTACACCTTC.

The V gene is TRBV9, the J gene TRBJ2-5; no firm D call. The germline V and J ends were trimmed by 3 bases and 0 bases, with 9 bases remaining between them. CDR1 is SGDLS and CDR2 is YYNGEE in the germline V gene. This CDR3 is built from 14 residues. The CDR3 loop reads CASSEGLYQETQYF. Written as DNA, the CDR3 is TGTGCCAGCAGCGAGGGCCTTTACCAAGAGACCCAGTACTTC.

This clonotype was counted ten times or more. The V call is TRBV7-9, the J call TRBJ1-6, with a possible D match to TRBD1 (6 bases). Trimming removed 2 bases from V and 8 bases from J, with 13 bases in between. Germline-derived CDR1 and CDR2 are SEHNR and FQNEAQ (reference sequence). The CDR3 length is 15 residues. The CDR3 nucleotides are TGTGCCAGCAGCTTAACGGTGGCAGGGGATTCACCCCTCCACTTT. This sequence encodes CASSLTVAGDSPLHF.

Notes on this clonotype: At one end the junction does not follow the germline gene, possibly because of a read error. The rearrangement uses TRBV10-3 and TRBJ2-2, with D perhaps TRBD2 (5 bases). The CDR3 runs to 15 residues. Germline values: CDR1 ENHRY, CDR2 SYGVKD. The CDR3 DNA reads as TGTGCCAGCAGTGAAGCTCCGGGGAGCACCGGGGAGCTGTTTTTT. The encoded protein is CASSEAPGSTGELFF.

The J gene is TRBJ2-7, the V gene TRBV6-2 or TRBV6-3, with D uncertain. Germline V gene data show CDR1 as MNHEY and CDR2 as SVGEGT. The CDR3 runs to 14 residues. The V and J ends lost 0 bases and 2 bases respectively, with 8 bases between them. The CDR3 region is CASSYSLRPYEQYF. The DNA for the CDR3 is TGTGCCAGCAGTTACTCCCTCCGTCCCTACGAGCAGTACTTC.

V is TRBV25-1 and J is TRBJ1-4; D is undetermined. Trimming stripped 5 bases from V and 8 bases from J, with 21 bases between. Germline V CDR1 and CDR2: MGHDK, SYGVNS. The CDR3 totals 16 residues. CDR3 amino acids: CASSSRKGASREKLFF. The CDR3 region has the DNA TGTGCCAGCAGTTCCAGAAAGGGAGCCAGTAGAGAAAAACTGTTTTTT.

The chain couples TRBV10-3 to TRBJ2-2; D is ambiguous. The germline CDR1 and CDR2 sequences are ENHRY and SYGVKD. Trimming took 6 bases from V and 4 from J, leaving 12 bases between them. This CDR3 has 14 amino acids. CDR3 nucleotides: TGTGCCATCAGGGGTAATGAAGGCACCGGGGAGCTGTTTTTT. Translating it yields CAIRGNEGTGELFF.

The J gene is TRBJ2-7, the V gene TRBV20-1, with TRBD1 identical over 11 bases. The V gene's germline CDR1 is DFQATT and CDR2 SNEGSKA (reference sequence). This CDR3 has 14 residues. V gave up 6 bases and J gave up 3 bases; unmatched junction bases: 7. Here the CDR3 DNA reads TGCAGTGCCTCCACCGGGACAGGGGGCTACGAGCAGTACTTC. It encodes CSASTGTGGYEQYF.

This clonotype was found many times. The CDR3 DNA reads TGTGCCAGCAGCACGGGACAGGGCAAGGGCTATGGCTACACCTTC. Protein: CASSTGQGKGYGYTF. The genes are TRBV7-9 and TRBJ1-2, with TRBD1 matching 9 bases. The germline CDR1 and CDR2 sequences are SEHNR and FQNEAQ (reference sequence). The CDR3 runs to 15 residues. The V and J ends lost 5 bases and 4 bases, in that order; junction bases with no gene match: 8.

This clonotype was detected many times. The V call is TRBV5-6, the J call TRBJ2-5; D is perhaps TRBD1 (6 bases). The length of the CDR3 is 15 residues. CDR1 and CDR2 from the germline V gene are SGHDT and YYEEEE. V gave up 2 bases and J gave up 5 bases, with 16 bases separating them. DNA for the CDR3: TGTGCCAGCAGCTTATTTACAGGGCCAGGGGAGACCCAGTACTTC. As protein: CASSLFTGPGETQYF.

This clonotype came up many times. The chain is built from TRBV6-1 and TRBJ1-1; D is undetermined. V was shortened by 11 bases and J by 0 bases, with 10 bases between the two germline ends. The CDR3 runs to 12 residues. Germline CDR1 is MNHNS and CDR2 is SASEGT. The CDR3 reads CAEEALNTEAFF. The CDR3 DNA sequence: TGTGCCGAGGAGGCATTGAACACTGAAGCTTTCTTT.

In this sample, this clonotype turned up many times. Germline is not matched at one junction end, which may reflect a read error. The CDR3 nucleotides are TGCGCCAGCAGCTTGGCAAGGGACTACGAGCAGTACTTC. Its translation is CASSLARDYEQYF. This chain joins TRBV7-2 and TRBJ2-7; the D is unclear. Germline CDR1 reads SGHTA; CDR2 reads FQGNSA. This CDR3 spans 13 amino acids.

The chain joins TRBV19 to TRBJ2-7; TRBD1 might be the D (6 bases). The CDR3 runs 14 residues. In germline, CDR1 is LNHDA, CDR2 SQIVND (reference sequence). Trimming stripped 6 bases from V and 6 bases from J, with 18 bases between. The CDR3: CASSPDRLWGEQYF. The CDR3 DNA reads TGTGCCAGTAGCCCGGACAGACTGTGGGGCGAGCAGTACTTC.